Below are 22 T cell receptor beta chains sequenced from a single sample in a study of CXCR3-negative and CXCR3-positive naive CD8 T cells. For these receptors, no antigen is known. Study-level results: Comparison of naive cells showed more hydrophobic TRB CDR3s in CXCR3-positive than in CXCR3-negative naive cells.

Through 5' RACE with UMI labels, the TRB cDNA libraries were prepared. Using the 5' RACE reads, TCRdb records one entry per CDR3 protein without DNA. In total, the table holds roughly 140,000 distinct CDR3 sequences. Material for sequencing was naive CXCR3+ CD8+ T cells from blood. The subset denotes: CD45RO-CCR7+CD27+CD95- naive CD8+ T cells expressing CXCR3 (TNR3+). These receptors all come from a human donor in good health. Some clones in this sample may be carry-over from other donors' samples.

The rearrangement uses TRBV11-2 and TRBJ2-7; TCRdb's D gene call, TRBD1, goes unchecked for lack of DNA. In germline, CDR1 is SGHAT, CDR2 FQNNGV. CDR3 length equals 14 residues. The CDR3 loop is CASRPRDRQYEQYF.

The CDR3 sequence: CASSLGMGTGELFF. The gene calls are TRBV28 and TRBJ2-2. The CDR3 is made up of 14 amino acids. The germline CDR1 and CDR2 sequences are MDHEN and SYDVKM.

V and J are TRBV7-2 and TRBJ1-5; TCRdb reports TRBD1, a call that lacks DNA to check it against. The CDR3 consists of 16 residues. Germline values: CDR1 SGHTA, CDR2 FQGNSA. The CDR3 loop is CASSFGQPQPNQPQHF.

The chain has TRBV6-1 and TRBJ1-3; TCRdb returns TRBD1, unconfirmable since there is no DNA. This CDR3 contains 16 residues. The germline gives CDR1 MNHNS, CDR2 SASEGT. The CDR3 loop is CASRPGARTSGNTIYF.

The chain couples TRBV4-3 to TRBJ2-1; checking the TCRdb D call of TRBD2 is not possible without DNA. This CDR3 has 16 residues. Germline V lookup: CDR1 LGHNA, CDR2 YSLEER. The CDR3 sequence is CASSQDPASGASEQFF.

The chain is built from TRBV18 and TRBJ2-7; TCRdb proposes TRBD2, but this gene call is untestable without DNA. Germline lookup yields CDR1 KGHSH and CDR2 LQKENI. CDR3 length equals 17 residues. The CDR3 protein is CASSPTRAGTLGDEQYF.

This rearrangement joins TRBV28 to TRBJ2-7; TCRdb returns TRBD1, unconfirmable since there is no DNA. Germline values: CDR1 MDHEN, CDR2 SYDVKM. The CDR3 runs to 12 residues. CDR3 region: CASTPVGGQQYF.

CDR3 amino acids: CASSPGGWELFF. This chain connects TRBV14 to TRBJ2-2. The CDR3 length is 12 residues. Looked up from germline, CDR1 is SGHDN and CDR2 is FVKESK.

This chain connects TRBV28 to TRBJ2-7; TCRdb reports TRBD1, a call that lacks DNA to check it against. CDR1 is MDHEN, CDR2 SYDVKM, per germline. CDR3 length equals 14 residues. The CDR3 loop is CAGSLLAGAWEQYF.

The chain uses TRBV29-1 and TRBJ2-7; TCRdb's D call, TRBD1, is unchecked because there is no DNA. CDR3 length: 11 residues. CDR1 is SQVTM, CDR2 ANQGSEA, per germline. This CDR3 reads CSVRWGYEQYF.

V usage is TRBV7-7 and J usage is TRBJ2-2; TCRdb's assignment of TRBD1 cannot be checked, as there is no DNA. This CDR3 comprises 14 residues. Germline V gene lookup returns CDR1 SSHAT and CDR2 FNYEAQ (reference sequence). The CDR3 spells CASSLFRGSGELFF.

The CDR3 sequence: CASAITWYEQYF. The chain recombines TRBV28 with TRBJ2-7. The CDR3 spans 12 residues. Germline loops: CDR1 MDHEN, CDR2 SYDVKM.

This chain connects TRBV6-6 to TRBJ2-1. Germline V gene data show CDR1 as MNHNY and CDR2 as SVGAGI (reference sequence). The CDR3 is made up of 14 amino acids. The CDR3 is CASSHHTEYNEQFF.

The chain joins TRBV20-1 to TRBJ2-1. CDR1 is DFQATT, CDR2 SNEGSKA, per germline (reference sequence). This CDR3 has 15 residues. CDR3: CSASGGGSSYNEQFF.

This rearrangement joins TRBV5-6 to TRBJ2-1; TCRdb names TRBD1, which stays unverified in the absence of DNA. The germline CDR1 and CDR2 sequences are SGHDT and YYEEEE. The CDR3 has 14 residues. CDR3 residues: CASSLGQVNNEQFF.

The rearrangement uses TRBV13 and TRBJ2-1; the TCRdb D gene call, TRBD2, has no DNA to confirm it. This CDR3 spans 15 amino acids. Germline V gene data show CDR1 as PRHDT and CDR2 as FYEKMQ (reference sequence). The CDR3 sequence: CASSPASLGLNEQFF.

This sequence joins TRBV2 and TRBJ2-1. Per the germline V gene, CDR1 is SNHLY and CDR2 is FYNNEI. This CDR3 has 17 amino acids. CDR3 in amino acids: CASSELKLPGAYNEQFF.

The J gene is TRBJ2-7, the V gene TRBV7-6; TCRdb designates TRBD1, a call that cannot be tested without DNA. This CDR3 has 13 amino acids. Germline V gene sequence: CDR1 SGHVS, CDR2 FNYEAQ. This CDR3 is CASSLIRGHEQYF. Filled out from reference TRBV7-6 and TRBJ2-7, the complete variable domain reads GAGVSQSPRYKVTKRGQDVALRCDPISGHVSLYWYRQALGQGPEFLTYFNYEAQQDKSGLPNDRFSAERPEGSISTLTIQRTEQRDSAMYRCASSLIRGHEQYFGPGTRLTVT.

The chain recombines TRBV5-1 with TRBJ2-7. Germline lookup yields CDR1 SGHRS and CDR2 YFSETQ. This CDR3 is 13 amino acids long. CDR3 protein: CASSLGGPYEQYF.

This chain links TRBV10-3 with TRBJ2-2. Germline V CDR1 and CDR2: ENHRY, SYGVKD. The CDR3 covers 15 residues. CDR3 region: CAISEPNSPTGELFF.

The chain couples TRBV19 to TRBJ1-1; absent DNA, TCRdb's TRBD1 call cannot be checked. CDR1 LNHDA and CDR2 SQIVND come from the germline V gene (reference sequence). The CDR3 length is 16 residues. CDR3 in amino acids: CASSTWDSALFGEAFF.

This chain links TRBV4-1 with TRBJ1-2. There are 16 residues in the CDR3. Germline CDR1 and CDR2: MGHRA and YSYEKL. CDR3 residues: CASSQDPRTTNYGYTF.